These 6 T cell receptor beta chains originate from one sample sequenced in a study of CD8 T cells in Susac syndrome. With random hexamers, 0.5 to 1 ug RNA was reverse transcribed. TCRdb itself ran the immunoSEQ multiplex PCR reads through MiXCR, one entry per CDR3 protein. In the table there are 250,000 to 350,000 distinct CDR3 sequences, 70% to 90% of which are singletons. The sequenced sample was CD8+ T cells from PBMCs. These receptors all come from a human donor with multiple sclerosis.

This chain uses TRBV27 with TRBJ1-1, with a weak D call TRBD1 (6 bases). Trimming stripped 6 bases from V and 3 bases from J, with 17 bases between. The V gene's germline CDR1 is MNHEY and CDR2 SMNVEV (reference sequence). The CDR3 sequence is 15 residues long. CDR3 sequence: CASRISGEGDTEAFF. The CDR3 DNA reads as TGTGCCAGCAGGATCTCAGGGGAGGGGGACACTGAAGCTTTCTTT.

This rearrangement joins TRBV11-2 to TRBJ2-2; D gene ambiguous. The V end lost 6 bases, the J end lost 6 bases, and 11 bases lay between the germline ends. Germline V gene sequence: CDR1 SGHAT, CDR2 FQNNGV. The CDR3 totals 13 residues. The CDR3 DNA reads as TGTGCCAGCAGACTTTGGACCTCCGGGGAGCTGTTTTTT. Residues: CASRLWTSGELFF.

V and J are TRBV28 and TRBJ2-1; D might be TRBD1 or TRBD2, each matching 5 bases. The germline V gene encodes CDR1 MDHEN and CDR2 SYDVKM. With 6 bases removed from V and 0 bases from J, the gap between germline ends came to 15 bases. This CDR3 spans 16 amino acids. The CDR3 coding sequence is TGTGCCAGCAGCCTAGTCGGGGCGAGCTCCTACAATGAGCAGTTCTTC. This gives the protein CASSLVGASSYNEQFF. Filled out from reference TRBV28 and TRBJ2-1, the complete variable domain reads DVKVTQSSRYLVKRTGEKVFLECVQDMDHENMFWYRQDPGLGLRLIYFSYDVKMKEKGDIPEGYSVSREKKERFSLILESASTNQTSMYLCASSLVGASSYNEQFFGPGTRLTVL.

The V and J genes are TRBV7-9 and TRBJ2-1, with a weak D call TRBD2 (6 bases). V was trimmed by 6 bases and J by 2 bases, leaving 8 bases between them. CDR1 is SEHNR and CDR2 is FQNEAQ in the germline V gene (reference sequence). The CDR3 runs 13 residues. The CDR3 DNA sequence: TGTGCCAGCAGGGGACTGCCCTACAATGAGCAGTTCTTC. This translates into CASRGLPYNEQFF.

The rearrangement links TRBV7-9 to TRBJ2-1; D remains ambiguous. The CDR3 contains 12 residues. V dropped 7 bases and J dropped 5 bases, with 9 bases sitting between them. CDR1 and CDR2 from the germline V gene are SEHNR and FQNEAQ (reference sequence). CDR3 DNA sequence: TGTGCCAGCAAAAACAGAAACAATGAGCAGTTCTTC. Translating gives CASKNRNNEQFF.

V is TRBV11-2 and J is TRBJ2-3; TRBD2 agrees at 10 bases. The CDR3 consists of 15 residues. J lost 2 bases, V lost 3 bases, and 2 bases had no gene match. The V gene's germline CDR1 is SGHAT and CDR2 FQNNGV. In DNA form, the CDR3 reads TGTGCCAGCAGCTTCGGACTAGCGGTCACAGATACGCAGTATTTT. This sequence encodes CASSFGLAVTDTQYF.